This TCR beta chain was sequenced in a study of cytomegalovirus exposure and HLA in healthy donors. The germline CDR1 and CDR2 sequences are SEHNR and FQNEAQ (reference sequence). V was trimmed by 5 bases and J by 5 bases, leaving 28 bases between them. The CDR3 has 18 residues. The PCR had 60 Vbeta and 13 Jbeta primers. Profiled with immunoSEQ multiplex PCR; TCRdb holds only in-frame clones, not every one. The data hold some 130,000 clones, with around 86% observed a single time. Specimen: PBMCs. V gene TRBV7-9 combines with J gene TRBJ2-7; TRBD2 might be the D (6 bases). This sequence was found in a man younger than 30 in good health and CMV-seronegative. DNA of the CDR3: TGTGCCAGCAGCCCTAAGACACGTTTGGGGGGATGGCGCGACGAGCAGTACTTC. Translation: CASSPKTRLGGWRDEQYF.